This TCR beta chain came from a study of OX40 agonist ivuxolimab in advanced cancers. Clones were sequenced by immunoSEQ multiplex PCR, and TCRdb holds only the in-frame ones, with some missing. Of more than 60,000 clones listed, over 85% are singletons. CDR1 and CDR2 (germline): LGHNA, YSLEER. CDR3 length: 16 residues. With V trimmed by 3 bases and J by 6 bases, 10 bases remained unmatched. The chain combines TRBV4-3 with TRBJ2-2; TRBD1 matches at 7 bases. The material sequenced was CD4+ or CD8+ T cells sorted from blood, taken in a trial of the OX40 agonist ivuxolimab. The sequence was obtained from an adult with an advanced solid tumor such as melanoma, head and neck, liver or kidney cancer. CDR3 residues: CASSQLQGTTAGELFF. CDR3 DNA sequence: TGCGCCAGCAGCCAGTTACAGGGGACAACGGCCGGGGAGCTGTTTTTT.